This T cell receptor (beta chain) was identified during a study of control samples from healthy donors and cancer patients. V lost 2 bases to trimming and J lost 1 base, with 9 bases between them. Looked up from germline, CDR1 is MGHDK and CDR2 is SYGVNS. CDR3 length equals 15 residues. Produced via immunoSEQ multiplex PCR; TCRdb's table is partial and in-frame only. The repertoire holds about 120,000 clones, over 90% seen once, with about 2.6% in the top ten. The sample taken for sequencing was blood. The chain uses TRBV25-1 and TRBJ1-5, with TRBD1 as a possible D gene (5 bases). The TCR comes from a man aged 25-40 years in good health. CDR3 residues: CASSEAGQSNQPQHF. CDR3 sequence (DNA): TGTGCCAGCAGTGAAGCGGGGCAGAGCAATCAGCCCCAGCATTTT.